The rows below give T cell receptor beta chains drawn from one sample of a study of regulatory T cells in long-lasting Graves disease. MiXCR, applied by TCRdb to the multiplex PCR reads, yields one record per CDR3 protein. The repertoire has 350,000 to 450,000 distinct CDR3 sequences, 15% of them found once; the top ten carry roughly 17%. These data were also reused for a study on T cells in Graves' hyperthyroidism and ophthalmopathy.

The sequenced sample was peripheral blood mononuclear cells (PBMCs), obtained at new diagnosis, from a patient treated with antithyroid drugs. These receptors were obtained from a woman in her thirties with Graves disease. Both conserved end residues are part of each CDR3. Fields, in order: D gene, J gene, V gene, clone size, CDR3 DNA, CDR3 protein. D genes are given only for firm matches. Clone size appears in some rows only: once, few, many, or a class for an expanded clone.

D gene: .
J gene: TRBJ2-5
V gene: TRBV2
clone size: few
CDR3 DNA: TGTGCCAGCAGGGGTCAGGGGGAGACCCAGTACTTC
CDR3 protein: CASRGQGETQYF

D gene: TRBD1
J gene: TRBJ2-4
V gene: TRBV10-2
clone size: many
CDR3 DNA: TGCGCCAGCGGCAGTAGCGTAGGACAGGGTAGTAACATTCAGTACTTC
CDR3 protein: CASGSSVGQGSNIQYF

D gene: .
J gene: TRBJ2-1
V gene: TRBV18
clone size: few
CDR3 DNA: TGTGCCAGCTCACCACAGGTGGTAAATGAGCAGTTCTTC
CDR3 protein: CASSPQVVNEQFF

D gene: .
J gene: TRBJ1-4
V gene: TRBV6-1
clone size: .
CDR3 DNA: TGTGCCAGCAGCTGGATGGGGGCGGATGAAAAACTGTTTTTT
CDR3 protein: CASSWMGADEKLFF

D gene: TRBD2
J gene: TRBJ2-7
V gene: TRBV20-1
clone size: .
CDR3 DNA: TGCAGTGCTAGAGCCAATCTACCGGGACTAGCGGGAGAGCCCTACAAGCAGTACTTC
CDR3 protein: CSARANLPGLAGEPYKQYF

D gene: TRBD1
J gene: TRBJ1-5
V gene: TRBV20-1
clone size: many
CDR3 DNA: TGCAGTGCTACGGGACAGGGGGCGCTTGGCAATCAGCCCCAGCATTTT
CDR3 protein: CSATGQGALGNQPQHF

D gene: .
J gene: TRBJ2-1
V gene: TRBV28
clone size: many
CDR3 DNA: TGTGCCAGTGAGGGTGGGTCCTACAATGAGCAGTTCTTC
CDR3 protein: CASEGGSYNEQFF

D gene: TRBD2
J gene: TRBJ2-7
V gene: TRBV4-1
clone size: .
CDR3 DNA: TGCGCCAGCAGCCGCGCTAAGACTAGCGGGGCTTACGAGCAGTACTTC
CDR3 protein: CASSRAKTSGAYEQYF

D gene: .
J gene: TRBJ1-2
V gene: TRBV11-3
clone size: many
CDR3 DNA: TGTGCCAGCAGCTCCCGGTATATGGGGGATGGCTACACCTTC
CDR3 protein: CASSSRYMGDGYTF

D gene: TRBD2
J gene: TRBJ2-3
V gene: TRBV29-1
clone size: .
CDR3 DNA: TGCAGCGTTGGGAGACTGTCTGGCGGGAGTGCAACAGATACGCAGTATTTT
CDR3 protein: CSVGRLSGGSATDTQYF

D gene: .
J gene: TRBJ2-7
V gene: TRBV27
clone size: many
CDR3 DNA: TGTGCCAGCAGTTCCCGGGCCGATCGGGTTTACGAGCAGTACTTC
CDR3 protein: CASSSRADRVYEQYF

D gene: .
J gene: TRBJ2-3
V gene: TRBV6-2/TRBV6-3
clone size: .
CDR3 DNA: TGTGCCAGCAGTTACGGCCAGGTCACAGATACGCAGTATTTT
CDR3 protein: CASSYGQVTDTQYF

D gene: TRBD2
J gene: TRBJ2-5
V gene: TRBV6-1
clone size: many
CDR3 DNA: TGTGCCAGCAGTCCCGCCGGCGGGAGGGTGGCGGAGACCCAGTACTTC
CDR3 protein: CASSPAGGRVAETQYF

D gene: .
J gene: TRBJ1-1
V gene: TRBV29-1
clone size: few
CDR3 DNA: TGCAGCGTTACACAGGAAGCTTTCTTT
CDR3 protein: CSVTQEAFF

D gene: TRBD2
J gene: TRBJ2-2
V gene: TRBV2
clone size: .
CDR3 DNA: TGTGCCAGCAGGGGGGGGTGGGACACCGGGGAGCTGTTTTTT
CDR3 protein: CASRGGWDTGELFF

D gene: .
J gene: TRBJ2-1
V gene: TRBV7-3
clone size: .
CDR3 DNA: TGTGCCAGCAGCCTCTACCTTTCCCCGTACAATGAGCAGTTCTTC
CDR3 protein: CASSLYLSPYNEQFF

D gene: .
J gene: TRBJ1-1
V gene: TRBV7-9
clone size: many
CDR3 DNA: TGTGCCAGCAGCTGGGGGGAGGTTGAAGCTTTCTTT
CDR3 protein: CASSWGEVEAFF

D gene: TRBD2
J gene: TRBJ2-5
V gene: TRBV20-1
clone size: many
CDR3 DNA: TGCAGTGTTAGAGGAGGGACTAGCGGGATGAGGGAGACCCAGTACTTC
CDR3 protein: CSVRGGTSGMRETQYF

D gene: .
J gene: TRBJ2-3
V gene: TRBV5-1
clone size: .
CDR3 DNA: TGCGCCAGCAGCTTTTATTTTAGCACAGATACGCAGTATTTT
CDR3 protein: CASSFYFSTDTQYF

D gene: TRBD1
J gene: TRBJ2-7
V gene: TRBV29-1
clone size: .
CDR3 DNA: TGCAGCGTAAGGACAGGACCCGACGAGCAGTACTTC
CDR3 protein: CSVRTGPDEQYF

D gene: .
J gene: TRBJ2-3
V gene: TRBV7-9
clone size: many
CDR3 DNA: TGTGCCAGCAGCCCGAGGTGGCTGGAATCTTTGCTAACAGATACGCAGTATTTT
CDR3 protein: CASSPRWLESLLTDTQYF

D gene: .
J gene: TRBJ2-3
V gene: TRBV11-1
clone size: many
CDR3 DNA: TGTGCCAGCAGTTTGGGGACAACTAGCACAGATACGCAGTATTTT
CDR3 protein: CASSLGTTSTDTQYF

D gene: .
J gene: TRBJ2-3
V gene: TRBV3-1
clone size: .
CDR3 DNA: TGTGCCAGCAGCCAAGGGTGGAGGATAGGTGCAGATACGCAGTATTTT
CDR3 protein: CASSQGWRIGADTQYF

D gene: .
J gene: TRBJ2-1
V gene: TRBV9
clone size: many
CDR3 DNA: TGTGCCAGCAGCGTAGAGGAAATGGGGAGCCCGATGGGCAATGAGCAGTTCTTC
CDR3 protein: CASSVEEMGSPMGNEQFF

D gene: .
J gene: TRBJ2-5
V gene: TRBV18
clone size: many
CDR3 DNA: TGTGCCAGCTCACCATATCAAGAGACCCAGTACTTC
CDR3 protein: CASSPYQETQYF

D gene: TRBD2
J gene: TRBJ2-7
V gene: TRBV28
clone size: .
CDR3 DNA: TGTGCCAGCAGTACAAGACTAGCGGGAGGAACAAGCTTCTCCTACGAGCAGTACTTC
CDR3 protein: CASSTRLAGGTSFSYEQYF

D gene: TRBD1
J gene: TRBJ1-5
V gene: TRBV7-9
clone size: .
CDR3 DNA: TGTGCCAGCAGTTCTCGGGACAGCAATCGGCCCCAGCATTTT
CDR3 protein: CASSSRDSNRPQHF

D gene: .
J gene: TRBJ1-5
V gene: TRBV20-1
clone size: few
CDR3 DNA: TGCAGTGCTAGAGAGGGTGGGGGCCATCAGCCCCAGCATTTT
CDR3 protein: CSAREGGGHQPQHF

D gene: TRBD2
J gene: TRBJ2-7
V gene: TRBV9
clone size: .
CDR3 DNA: TGTGCCAGCAGCCCCCCCCATGGACTAGCGGGCGCCTACGAGCAGTACTTC
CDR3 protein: CASSPPHGLAGAYEQYF

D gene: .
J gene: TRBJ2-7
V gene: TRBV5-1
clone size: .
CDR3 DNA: TGCGCCAGCCGGCTCGAGCCGAAAGGGGCCTACGAGCAGTACTTC
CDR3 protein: CASRLEPKGAYEQYF

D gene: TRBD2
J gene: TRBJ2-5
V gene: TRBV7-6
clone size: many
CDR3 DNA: TGTGCCAGCAGCCCCAACGCGGGGGGAGAGACCCAGTACTTC
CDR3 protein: CASSPNAGGETQYF

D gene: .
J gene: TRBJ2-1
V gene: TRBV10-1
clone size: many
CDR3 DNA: TGCGCCAGCAGTGAAACGGGAAGCTCCTACAATGAGCAGTTCTTC
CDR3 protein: CASSETGSSYNEQFF

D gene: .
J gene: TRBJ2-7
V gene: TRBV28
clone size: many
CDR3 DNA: TGTGCCAGCAGAACAAGTTCACGGAATTACGAGCAGTACTTC
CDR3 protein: CASRTSSRNYEQYF

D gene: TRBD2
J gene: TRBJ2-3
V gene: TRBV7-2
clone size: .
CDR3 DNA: TGTGCCAGCAGCCCCCAGGCTAGCGGGAGGAAAAGCACAGATACGCAGTATTTT
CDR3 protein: CASSPQASGRKSTDTQYF

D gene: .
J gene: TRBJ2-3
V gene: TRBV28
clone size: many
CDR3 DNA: TGTGCCAGCTATGAGTTGGGTACGCAGTATTTT
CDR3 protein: CASYELGTQYF

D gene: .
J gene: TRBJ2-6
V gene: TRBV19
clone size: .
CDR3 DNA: TGTGCCAGTACCATCAGAGCAGGCACTTCTGGGGCCAACGTCCTGACTTTC
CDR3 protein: CASTIRAGTSGANVLTF

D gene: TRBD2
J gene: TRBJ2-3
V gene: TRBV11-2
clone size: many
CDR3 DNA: TGTGCCAGCAGCTTAGTGCTTAGCGGGCGGAGCACAGATACGCAGTATTTT
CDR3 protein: CASSLVLSGRSTDTQYF

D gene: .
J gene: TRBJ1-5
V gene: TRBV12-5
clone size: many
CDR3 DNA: TGTGCTAGTGGTCCCAAAAAAAGAGGGGGTGCTGCTATTTTCAATCAGCCCCAGCATTTT
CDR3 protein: CASGPKKRGGAAIFNQPQHF

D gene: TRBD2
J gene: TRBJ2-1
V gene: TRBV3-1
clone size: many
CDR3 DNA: TGTGCCAGCAGCCAAGATCCAGCGGGAGGCCGCAATGAGCAGTTCTTC
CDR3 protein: CASSQDPAGGRNEQFF

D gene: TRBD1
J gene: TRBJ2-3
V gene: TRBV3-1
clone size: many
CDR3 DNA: TGTGCCACCGCTTTGGGGACAGGGATCGCAGATACGCAGTATTTT
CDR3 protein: CATALGTGIADTQYF

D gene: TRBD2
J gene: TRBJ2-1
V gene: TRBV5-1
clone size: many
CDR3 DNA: TGCGCCAGCAGCTTGGGTGCTAGCGGACCCTACAATGAGCAGTTCTTC
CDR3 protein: CASSLGASGPYNEQFF

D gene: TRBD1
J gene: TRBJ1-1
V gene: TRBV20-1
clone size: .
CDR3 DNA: TGCAGTGCTCCACGGACAGGGGGCGAAACTGAAGCTTTCTTT
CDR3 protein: CSAPRTGGETEAFF

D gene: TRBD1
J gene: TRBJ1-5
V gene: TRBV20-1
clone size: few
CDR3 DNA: TGCAGTGCCAGAAAGGGAGGGGGCTGGATCAATCAGCCCCAGCATTTT
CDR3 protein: CSARKGGGWINQPQHF

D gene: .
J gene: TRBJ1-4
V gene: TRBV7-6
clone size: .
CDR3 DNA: TGTGCCAGCAGCTTTCGAGAGACAGCAACTAATGAAAAACTGTTTTTT
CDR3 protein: CASSFRETATNEKLFF

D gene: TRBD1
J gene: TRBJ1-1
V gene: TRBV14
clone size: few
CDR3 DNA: TGTGCCAGCAGCCAAAGACAGGGTTTGAACACTGAAGCTTTCTTT
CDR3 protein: CASSQRQGLNTEAFF

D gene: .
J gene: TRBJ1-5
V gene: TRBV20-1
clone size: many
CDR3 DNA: TGCAGTGCTAACAAACAGAGGAACCAGCCCCAGCATTTT
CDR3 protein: CSANKQRNQPQHF

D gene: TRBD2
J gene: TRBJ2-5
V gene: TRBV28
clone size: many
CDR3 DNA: TGTGCCAGCAGTTTCGGATTAGCGGGAGGGACGGCAGAGACCCAGTACTTC
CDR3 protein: CASSFGLAGGTAETQYF

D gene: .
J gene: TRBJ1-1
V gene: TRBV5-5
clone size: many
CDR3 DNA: TGTGCCAGCAGCCTAAAGACTGAAGCTTTCTTT
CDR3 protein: CASSLKTEAFF

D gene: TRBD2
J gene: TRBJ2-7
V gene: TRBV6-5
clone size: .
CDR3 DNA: TGTGCCAGCAGTTACAGCCAATCATGGGGAGGGAACTACGAGCAGTACTTC
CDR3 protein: CASSYSQSWGGNYEQYF

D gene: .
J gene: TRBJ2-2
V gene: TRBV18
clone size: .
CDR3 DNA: TGTGCCAGCTCACCGGGACTCCAACCAACCGGGGAGCTGTTTTTT
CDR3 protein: CASSPGLQPTGELFF

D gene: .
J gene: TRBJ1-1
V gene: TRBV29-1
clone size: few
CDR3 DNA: TGCAGCGTTGGGGGGGTTAGTTACACTGAAGCTTTCTTT
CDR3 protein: CSVGGVSYTEAFF

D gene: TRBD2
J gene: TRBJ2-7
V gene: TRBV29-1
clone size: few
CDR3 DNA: TGCAGCGTTGTACTAGCGGGAGGGGGTCACTCCTACGAGCAGTACTTC
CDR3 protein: CSVVLAGGGHSYEQYF

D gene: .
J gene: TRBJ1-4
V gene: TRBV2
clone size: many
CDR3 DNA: TGTGCCAGCAGTGAGGGCGAGGATGAAAAACTGTTTTTT
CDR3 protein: CASSEGEDEKLFF

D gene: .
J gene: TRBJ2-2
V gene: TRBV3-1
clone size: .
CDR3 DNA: TGTGCCAGCAGCCAAGAAGTGAGGGCGTCTCTAACCGGGGAGCTGTTTTTT
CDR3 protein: CASSQEVRASLTGELFF

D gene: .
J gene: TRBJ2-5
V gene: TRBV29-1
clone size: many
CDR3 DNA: TGCAGCGGCGGGGGAGGGGGTGGGGAGACCCAGTACTTC
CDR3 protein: CSGGGGGGETQYF

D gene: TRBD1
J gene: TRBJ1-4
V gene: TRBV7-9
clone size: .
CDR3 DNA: TGTGCCAGCAGCTCAGCCGGGACAGGCAAGGATGAAAAACTGTTTTTT
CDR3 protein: CASSSAGTGKDEKLFF

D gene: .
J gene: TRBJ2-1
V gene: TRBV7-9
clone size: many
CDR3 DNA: TGTGCCAGCAGCTTAGTTGCAGGGTTGGACTCACAGTTCTTC
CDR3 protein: CASSLVAGLDSQFF

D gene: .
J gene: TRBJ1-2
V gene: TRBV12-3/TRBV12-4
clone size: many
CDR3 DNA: TGTGCCAGCAGTTTTTATCTCTATGGCTACACCTTC
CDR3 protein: CASSFYLYGYTF

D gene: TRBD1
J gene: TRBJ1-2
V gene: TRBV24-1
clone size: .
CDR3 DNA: TGTGCCACCGGAATCGCAGGGGGCGATGGCTACACCTTC
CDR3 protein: CATGIAGGDGYTF